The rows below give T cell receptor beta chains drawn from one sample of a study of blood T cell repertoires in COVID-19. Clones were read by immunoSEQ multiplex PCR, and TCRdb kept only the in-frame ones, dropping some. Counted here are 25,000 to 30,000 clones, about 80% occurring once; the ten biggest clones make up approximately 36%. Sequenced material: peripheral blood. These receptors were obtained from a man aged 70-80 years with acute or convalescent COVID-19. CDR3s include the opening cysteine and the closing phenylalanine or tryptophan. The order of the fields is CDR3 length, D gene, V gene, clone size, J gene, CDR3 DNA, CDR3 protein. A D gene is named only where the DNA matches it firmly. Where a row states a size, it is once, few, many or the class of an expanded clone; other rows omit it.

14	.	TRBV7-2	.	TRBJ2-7	TGTGCCAGCAGCTTAGATCTGTCAGCGGACGAGCAGTACTTC	CASSLDLSADEQYF
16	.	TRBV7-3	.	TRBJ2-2	TGTGCCAGCAGCTTAAGGCAGGGTGGTCGGACCGGGGAGCTGTTTTTT	CASSLRQGGRTGELFF
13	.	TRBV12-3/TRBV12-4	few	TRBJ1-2	TGTGCCAGCAGTCCACAAGATAACTATGGCTACACCTTC	CASSPQDNYGYTF
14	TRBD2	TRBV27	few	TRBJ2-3	TGTGCCAGCAGTTTCGGGGGGAACACAGATACGCAGTATTTT	CASSFGGNTDTQYF
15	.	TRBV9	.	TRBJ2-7	TGTGCCAGCAGCGTAGGAGCGGGCGAACTCCGAGAGCAGTACTTC	CASSVGAGELREQYF
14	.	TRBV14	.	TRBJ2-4	TGTGCCAGCAGCCAGACAGGTGGCGTTCCCATTCAGTACTTC	CASSQTGGVPIQYF
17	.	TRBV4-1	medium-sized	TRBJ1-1	TGCGCCAGCAGCCCGAGTATGATCCGGAGCATGAACACTGAAGCTTTCTTT	CASSPSMIRSMNTEAFF
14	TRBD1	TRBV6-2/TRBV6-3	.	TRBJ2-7	TGTGCCAGCAGTCGACAGGGCGTGGCTACCGAGCAGTACTTC	CASSRQGVATEQYF
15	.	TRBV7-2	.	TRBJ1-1	TGTGCCAGCAGCTTAACAGTCAGGATAAACACTGAAGCTTTCTTT	CASSLTVRINTEAFF
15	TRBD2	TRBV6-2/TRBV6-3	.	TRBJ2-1	TGTGCCAGCAGCCCCCTGGGGGGGAAGGTCGATGAGCAGTTCTTC	CASSPLGGKVDEQFF
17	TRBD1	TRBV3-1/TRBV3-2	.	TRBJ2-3	TGTGCCAGCAGCCAAGGACAGGGGCCTTTGAGCACAGATACGCAGTATTTT	CASSQGQGPLSTDTQYF
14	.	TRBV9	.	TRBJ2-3	TGTGCCAGCAGCGTAGACGCGAGCACAGATACGCAGTATTTT	CASSVDASTDTQYF
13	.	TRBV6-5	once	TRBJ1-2	TGTGCCAGCCGCCCGGAGGCTGTCTATGGCTACACCTTC	CASRPEAVYGYTF
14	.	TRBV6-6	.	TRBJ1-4	TGTGCCAGCAGTGTCGGGGTAGGACGGGAAAAACTGTTTTTT	CASSVGVGREKLFF
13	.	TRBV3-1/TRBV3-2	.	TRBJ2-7	TGTGCCAGCAGCCACGGACAGACCTACGAGCAGTACTTC	CASSHGQTYEQYF
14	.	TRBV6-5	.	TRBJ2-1	TGTGCCAGCAAGCTGCGGGCCTTAACCAATGAGCAGTTCTTC	CASKLRALTNEQFF
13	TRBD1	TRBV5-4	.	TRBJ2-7	TGTGCCAGCAGCTTCGGGACAGCCTACGAGCAGTACTTC	CASSFGTAYEQYF
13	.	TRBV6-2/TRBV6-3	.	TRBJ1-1	TGTGCCAGCAGTTACTCCAGGAACACTGAAGCTTTCTTT	CASSYSRNTEAFF
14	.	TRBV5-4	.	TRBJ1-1	TGTGCCAGCAGCGGTGGACAGTGGAACACTGAAGCTTTCTTT	CASSGGQWNTEAFF
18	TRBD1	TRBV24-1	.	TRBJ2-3	TGTGCCACCAGTGACTCCTACGGACAGGTCCCTAGCACAGATACGCAGTATTTT	CATSDSYGQVPSTDTQYF
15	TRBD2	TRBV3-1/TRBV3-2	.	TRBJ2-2	TGTGCCAGCAGGGGGCTAGCGGGGGGCACCGGGGAGCTGTTTTTT	CASRGLAGGTGELFF
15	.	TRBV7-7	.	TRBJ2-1	TGTGCCAGCAGCTTCGGCCGGGGATCCTACAATGAGCAGTTCTTC	CASSFGRGSYNEQFF
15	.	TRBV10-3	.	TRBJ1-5	TGTGCCATCAGTGCAGGTGGGCAGAGCAATCAGCCCCAGCATTTT	CAISAGGQSNQPQHF
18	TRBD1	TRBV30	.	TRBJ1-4	TGTGCCTGGAGTGGAACCGGGACAGGGGGCGGTCTGAGTGAAAAACTGTTTTTT	CAWSGTGTGGGLSEKLFF
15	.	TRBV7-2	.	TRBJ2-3	TGTGCCAGCAGCCCCGGTACAGGGAGGGTAGATACGCAGTATTTT	CASSPGTGRVDTQYF
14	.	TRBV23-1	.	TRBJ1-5	TGCGCCAGCAGTCCCCGGGAGGAGGGGGGTCCCCAGCATTTT	CASSPREEGGPQHF
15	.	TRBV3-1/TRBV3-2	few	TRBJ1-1	TGTGCCAGCAGTCAAGTTTCTTGGTTAGGGGCAGAAGCTTTCTTT	CASSQVSWLGAEAFF
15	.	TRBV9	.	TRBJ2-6	TGTGCCAGCAGCCTAACGACTACTGGGGCCAACGTCCTGACTTTC	CASSLTTTGANVLTF
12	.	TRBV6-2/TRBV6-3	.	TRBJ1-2	TGTGCCAGCAGCCAGCTCTCTTATGGCTACACCTTC	CASSQLSYGYTF
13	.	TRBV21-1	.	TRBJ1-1	TGTGCCAGCAGCCGGGAAGGAATAACTGAAGCTTTCTTT	CASSREGITEAFF
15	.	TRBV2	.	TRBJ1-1	TGTGCCAGCAGTGAATCGGCGGCAGGGCTCACTGAAGCTTTCTTT	CASSESAAGLTEAFF
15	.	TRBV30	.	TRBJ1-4	TGTGCCTGGAGTACTACAGGAGTGGGGGGTGAAAAACTGTTTTTT	CAWSTTGVGGEKLFF
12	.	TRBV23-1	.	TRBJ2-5	TGCGCCAGCAGTCAATTATCGGAGACCCAGTACTTC	CASSQLSETQYF
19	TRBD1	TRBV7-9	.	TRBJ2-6	TGTGCCAGCAGACCACAGGGACAGGGGGCTTACTCTGGGGCCAACGTCCTGACTTTC	CASRPQGQGAYSGANVLTF
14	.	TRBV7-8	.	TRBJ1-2	TGTGCCAGCAGCCTGCAGGGGCTTCTTTATGGCTACACCTTC	CASSLQGLLYGYTF
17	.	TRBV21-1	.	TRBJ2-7	TGTGCCAGCAGCAAAGTAAGTAGCGGGAGTCCCTCCTACGAGCAGTACTTC	CASSKVSSGSPSYEQYF
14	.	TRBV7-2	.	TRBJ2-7	TGTGCCAGCAGCCCCGGGACAAATTCCTACGAGCAGTACTTC	CASSPGTNSYEQYF
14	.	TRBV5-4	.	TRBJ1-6	TGTGCCAGCAGGAGGGAACAGATGAATTCACCCCTCCACTTT	CASRREQMNSPLHF
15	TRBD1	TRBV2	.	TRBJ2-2	TGTGCCAGCAGTACAGGGGGCGCGGGCACCGGGGAGCTGTTTTTT	CASSTGGAGTGELFF